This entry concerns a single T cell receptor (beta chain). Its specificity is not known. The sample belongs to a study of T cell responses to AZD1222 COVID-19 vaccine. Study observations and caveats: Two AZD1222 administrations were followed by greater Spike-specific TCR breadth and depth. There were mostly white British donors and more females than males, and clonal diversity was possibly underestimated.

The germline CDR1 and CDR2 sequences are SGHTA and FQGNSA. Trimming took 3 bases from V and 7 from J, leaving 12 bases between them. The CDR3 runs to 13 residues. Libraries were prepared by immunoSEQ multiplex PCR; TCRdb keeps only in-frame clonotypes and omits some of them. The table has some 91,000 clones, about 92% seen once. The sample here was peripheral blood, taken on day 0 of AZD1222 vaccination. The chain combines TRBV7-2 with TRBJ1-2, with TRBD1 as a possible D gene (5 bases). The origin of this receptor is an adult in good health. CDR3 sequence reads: CASSLGTVSGYTF. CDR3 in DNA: TGTGCCAGCAGCTTGGGGACTGTTTCTGGCTACACCTTC.